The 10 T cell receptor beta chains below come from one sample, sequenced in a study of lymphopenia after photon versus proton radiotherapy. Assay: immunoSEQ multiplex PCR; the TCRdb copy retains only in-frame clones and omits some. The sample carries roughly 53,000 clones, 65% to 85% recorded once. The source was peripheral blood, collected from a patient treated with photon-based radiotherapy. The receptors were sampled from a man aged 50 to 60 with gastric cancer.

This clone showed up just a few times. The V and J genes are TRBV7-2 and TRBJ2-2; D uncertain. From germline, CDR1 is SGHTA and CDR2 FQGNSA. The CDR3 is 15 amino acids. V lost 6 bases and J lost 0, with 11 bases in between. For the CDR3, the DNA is TGTGCCAGCAGGCAAGAATATCCGAACACCGGGGAGCTGTTTTTT. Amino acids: CASRQEYPNTGELFF.

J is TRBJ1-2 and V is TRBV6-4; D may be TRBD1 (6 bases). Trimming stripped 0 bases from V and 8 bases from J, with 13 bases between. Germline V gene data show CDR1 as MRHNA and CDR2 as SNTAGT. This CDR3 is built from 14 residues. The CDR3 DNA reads TGTGCCAGCAGTGACTCGGGGGGGCGCGGAGGCTACACCTTC. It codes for CASSDSGGRGGYTF.

CDR3 amino acids: CASSSQGAGGPNEQFF. In nucleotides, the CDR3 is TGTGCCAGCAGCTCCCAGGGAGCGGGAGGTCCCAATGAGCAGTTCTTC. V gene TRBV7-6 combines with J gene TRBJ2-1; 9 positions match TRBD2. The CDR3 spans 16 residues. Per the germline V gene, CDR1 is SGHVS and CDR2 is FNYEAQ. The ends lost 4 bases at V and 6 bases at J; junction bases unmatched: 10.

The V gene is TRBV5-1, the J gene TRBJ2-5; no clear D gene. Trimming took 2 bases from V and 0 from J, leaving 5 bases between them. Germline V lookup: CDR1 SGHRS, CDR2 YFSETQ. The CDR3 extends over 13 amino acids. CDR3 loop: CASSLVDQETQYF. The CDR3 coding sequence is TGCGCCAGCAGCTTAGTAGACCAAGAGACCCAGTACTTC.

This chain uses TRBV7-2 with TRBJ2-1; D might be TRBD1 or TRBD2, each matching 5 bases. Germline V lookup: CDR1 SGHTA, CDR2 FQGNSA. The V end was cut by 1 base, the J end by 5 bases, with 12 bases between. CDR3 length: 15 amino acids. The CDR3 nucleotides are TGTGCCAGCAGCTTAGGGGGGAGTGGGGACAATGAGCAGTTCTTC. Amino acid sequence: CASSLGGSGDNEQFF.

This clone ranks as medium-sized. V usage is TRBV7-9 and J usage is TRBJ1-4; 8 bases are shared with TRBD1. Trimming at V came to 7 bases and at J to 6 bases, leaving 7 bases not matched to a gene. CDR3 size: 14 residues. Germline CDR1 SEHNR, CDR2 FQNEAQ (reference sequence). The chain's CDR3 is CASNFGTGHEKLFF. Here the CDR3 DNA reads TGTGCCAGCAACTTTGGGACAGGACATGAAAAACTGTTTTTT. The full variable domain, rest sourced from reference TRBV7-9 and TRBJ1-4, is DTGVSQNPRHKITKRGQNVTFRCDPISEHNRLYWYRQTLGQGPEFLTYFQNEAQLEKSRLLSDRFSAERPKGSFSTLEIQRTEQGDSAMYLCASNFGTGHEKLFFGSGTQLSVL.

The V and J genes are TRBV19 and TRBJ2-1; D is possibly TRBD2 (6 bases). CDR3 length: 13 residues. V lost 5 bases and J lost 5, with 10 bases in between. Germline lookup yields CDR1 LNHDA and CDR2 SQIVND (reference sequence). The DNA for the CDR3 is TGTGCCAGTAGTCCGGACTATAACAATGAGCAGTTCTTC. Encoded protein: CASSPDYNNEQFF.

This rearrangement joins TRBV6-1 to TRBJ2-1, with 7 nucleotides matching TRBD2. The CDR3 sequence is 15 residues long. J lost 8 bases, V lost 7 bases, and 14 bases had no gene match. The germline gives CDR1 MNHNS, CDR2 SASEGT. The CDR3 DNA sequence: TGTGCCAGCACCAAGGGAGGGTCCGATCGCCATGAGCAGTTCTTC. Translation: CASTKGGSDRHEQFF.

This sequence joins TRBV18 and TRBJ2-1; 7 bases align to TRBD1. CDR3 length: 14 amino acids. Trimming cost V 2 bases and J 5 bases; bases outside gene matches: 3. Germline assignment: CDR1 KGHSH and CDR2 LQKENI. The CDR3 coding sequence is TGTGCCAGCTCACCAAGCAGGGGGAACAATGAGCAGTTCTTC. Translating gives CASSPSRGNNEQFF. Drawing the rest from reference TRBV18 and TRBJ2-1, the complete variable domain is NAGVMQNPRHLVRRRGQEARLRCSPMKGHSHVYWYRQLPEEGLKFMVYLQKENIIDESGMPKERFSAEFPKEGPSILRIQQVVRGDSAAYFCASSPSRGNNEQFFGPGTRLTVL.

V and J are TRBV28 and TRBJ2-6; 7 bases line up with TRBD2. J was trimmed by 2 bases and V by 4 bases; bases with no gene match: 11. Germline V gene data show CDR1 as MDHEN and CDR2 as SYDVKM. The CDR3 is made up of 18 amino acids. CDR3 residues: CASSYPGGRDAGANVLTF. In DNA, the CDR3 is TGTGCCAGCAGTTACCCTGGCGGGAGAGATGCTGGGGCCAACGTCCTGACTTTC.